Shown below are 14 T cell receptor beta chains from a single sample sequenced in a study of blood T cell repertoires in COVID-19. This table comes from immunoSEQ multiplex PCR, and its TCRdb copy is limited to in-frame clones, with some not included. The sample consists of about 350,000 clones, roughly 86% of them appearing once. The specimen sequenced was PBMCs or T cells enriched from blood (not recorded which). The receptors were sampled from a young woman who had been exposed to COVID-19.

This clone was detected only a few times. The chain is built from TRBV7-9 and TRBJ1-4; TRBD1 matches 8 bases. The J segment lost 8 bases and the V segment lost 3 bases, leaving 5 bases of the junction unmatched. Germline loops: CDR1 SEHNR, CDR2 FQNEAQ (reference sequence). There are 14 residues in the CDR3. The DNA of the CDR3 is TGTGCCAGCAGCTTGGACAGGGCACGGGAAAAACTGTTTTTT. Its protein product is CASSLDRAREKLFF. Full variable domain (remainder filled in from reference TRBV7-9 and TRBJ1-4): DTGVSQNPRHKITKRGQNVTFRCDPISEHNRLYWYRQTLGQGPEFLTYFQNEAQLEKSRLLSDRFSAERPKGSFSTLEIQRTEQGDSAMYLCASSLDRAREKLFFGSGTQLSVL.

The chain carries TRBV14 and TRBJ2-6; a possible D gene is TRBD2 (5 bases). V was pared by 2 bases and J by 3 bases, with 14 bases between. The CDR3 has 17 amino acids. Germline values: CDR1 SGHDN, CDR2 FVKESK. The CDR3 nucleotides are TGTGCCAGCAGCCAACGAGGGATTTGGGGTGGGGCCAACGTCCTGACTTTC. Its translation is CASSQRGIWGGANVLTF.

The V and J genes are TRBV19 and TRBJ1-1; tentatively, D is TRBD1 (6 bases). The CDR3 has 15 amino acids. Trimming took off 0 bases at V and 5 bases at J, with 13 bases between the two ends. Per the germline V gene, CDR1 is LNHDA and CDR2 is SQIVND (reference sequence). The chain's CDR3 is CASSIDRGGRTEAFF. In nucleotides, the CDR3 is TGTGCCAGTAGTATAGATCGCGGGGGGCGGACTGAAGCTTTCTTT.

The chain employs TRBV27 and TRBJ1-2, with a weak D call TRBD1 (6 bases). This CDR3 region has 18 residues. Trimming shortened V by 6 bases and J by 0 bases, and 23 bases separated the two germline ends. CDR1 MNHEY and CDR2 SMNVEV come from the germline V gene (reference sequence). CDR3 amino acids: CASSPTGTPKKANYGYTF. The CDR3 coding sequence is TGTGCCAGCAGCCCCACCGGGACACCCAAAAAAGCTAACTATGGCTACACCTTC.

The V gene is TRBV12-5, the J gene TRBJ2-7; 9 nucleotides line up with TRBD1. The CDR3 consists of 14 residues. The ends lost 4 bases at V and 6 bases at J; junction bases unmatched: 7. Germline CDR1 is LGHNT and CDR2 is FRNRAP. In nucleotides, the CDR3 is TGTGCTAGTGGTTCCGGGACAGGGTGGGGCGAGCAGTACTTC. Translated: CASGSGTGWGEQYF.

This chain links TRBV11-2 with TRBJ2-5, with TRBD1 identical over 9 bases. The CDR3 length is 15 residues. V lost 0 bases and J lost 5; bases outside the gene matches: 4. Per germline, CDR1 SGHAT and CDR2 FQNNGV. The CDR3 is CASSLDGTGSETQYF. CDR3 coding DNA: TGTGCCAGCAGCTTAGATGGGACAGGGAGTGAGACCCAGTACTTC.

This sequence joins TRBV6-5 and TRBJ2-7; no definite D call. Trimming pared 1 base from V and 0 bases from J, leaving 10 bases between. This CDR3 spans 15 amino acids. CDR1 and CDR2 (germline): MNHEY, SVGAGI. Here the CDR3 reads CASSYYVGHSYEQYF. The DNA of the CDR3 is TGTGCCAGCAGTTACTATGTGGGCCACTCCTACGAGCAGTACTTC.

A few counts support this clone. This chain links TRBV5-5 with TRBJ1-2; no clear D gene. The CDR3 consists of 16 residues. Germline V gene sequence: CDR1 SGHKS, CDR2 YYEKEE (reference sequence). V shed 0 bases and J shed 3 bases, with 15 bases lying between them. In DNA form, the CDR3 reads TGTGCCAGCAGCTTGGCTTCCGGGGATGGGCACTATGGCTACACCTTC. Its protein is CASSLASGDGHYGYTF.

This chain connects TRBV5-6 to TRBJ1-1; 10 positions agree with TRBD1. The CDR3 covers 15 residues. Losses at the gene ends were 4 bases for V and 3 bases for J; bases not matched to a gene: 6. CDR1 SGHDT and CDR2 YYEEEE come from the germline V gene. In nucleotides, the CDR3 is TGTGCCAGCAGCACCCGGGACAGGGGAGACACTGAAGCTTTCTTT. It specifies CASSTRDRGDTEAFF.

The chain links TRBV4-1 to TRBJ2-7, with D hard to call. The V end lost 3 bases, the J end lost 3 bases, and 15 bases lay between the germline ends. This CDR3 is built from 15 residues. Germline V gene sequence: CDR1 MGHRA, CDR2 YSYEKL. This CDR3 is CASSHEPLLFYEQYF. CDR3 coding DNA: TGCGCCAGCAGCCACGAGCCCCTTCTTTTCTACGAGCAGTACTTC.

The chain links TRBV12-3 or TRBV12-4 to TRBJ2-7; a possible D gene is TRBD1 (6 bases). With 6 bases removed from V and 2 bases from J, the gap between germline ends came to 11 bases. The CDR3 has 13 residues. The CDR3 bases are TGTGCCAGCAGCCTTGGACAGACCTACGAGCAGTACTTC. Translated, it gives CASSLGQTYEQYF.

The J gene is TRBJ1-3, the V gene TRBV4-1, with D possibly TRBD1 on 6 matching bases. V shed 4 bases and J shed 0 bases, with 10 bases lying between them. The CDR3 is 15 residues long. Germline CDR1 and CDR2: MGHRA and YSYEKL. CDR3 residues: CASSRDTSSGNTIYF. In DNA, the CDR3 is TGCGCCAGCAGCCGGGACACGAGCTCTGGAAACACCATATATTTT.

The chain uses TRBV5-6 and TRBJ2-2, with D maybe TRBD1 (6 bases). V lost 5 bases to trimming and J lost 5 bases, with 13 bases between them. The germline CDR1 and CDR2 sequences are SGHDT and YYEEEE. The CDR3 runs to 14 residues. In nucleotides, the CDR3 is TGTGCCAGCAGAGAGGGGGTGTGGACCGGGGAGCTGTTTTTT. Its translation is CASREGVWTGELFF.

The V gene is TRBV29-1, the J gene TRBJ1-4; TRBD1 matches 8 bases. CDR3 size: 13 residues. In germline, CDR1 is SQVTM, CDR2 ANQGSEA. V was clipped by 7 bases and J by 7 bases; unmatched bases: 8. This chain's CDR3 is CSARGTGPEKLFF. CDR3 nucleotides: TGCAGCGCCCGAGGGACAGGCCCTGAAAAACTGTTTTTT.